The 2 T cell receptor beta chains reported below all come from one sample, sequenced in a study of cytomegalovirus exposure and HLA in healthy donors. Both 60 Vbeta primers and 13 Jbeta primers went into the PCR. TCRdb's table, derived via immunoSEQ multiplex PCR, lists solely in-frame clones and lacks some. The sample contains around 130,000 clones, roughly three quarters of which appear only once. Sequencing was carried out using PBMCs. All receptors derive from a woman aged 40 to 50 in good health and CMV-seronegative.

The chain uses TRBV28 and TRBJ1-4, with 7 bases aligning to TRBD1. The germline gives CDR1 MDHEN, CDR2 SYDVKM. Trimming took 8 bases from V and 9 from J; bases not matched to a gene: 9. The CDR3 is made up of 13 amino acids. In DNA form, the CDR3 reads TGTGCCAGCGGTTACAGGGGCGACAAAAAACTGTTTTTT. Translated, it gives CASGYRGDKKLFF.

The chain employs TRBV19 and TRBJ1-2, with D perhaps TRBD1 (6 bases). The CDR3 loop spans 16 amino acids. Germline lookup yields CDR1 LNHDA and CDR2 SQIVND (reference sequence). V lost 2 bases and J lost 8, with 21 bases in between. CDR3 in amino acids: CASSIPSTTGPGGYTF. The CDR3, as DNA: TGTGCCAGTAGTATACCCTCTACTACAGGGCCTGGCGGCTACACCTTC.